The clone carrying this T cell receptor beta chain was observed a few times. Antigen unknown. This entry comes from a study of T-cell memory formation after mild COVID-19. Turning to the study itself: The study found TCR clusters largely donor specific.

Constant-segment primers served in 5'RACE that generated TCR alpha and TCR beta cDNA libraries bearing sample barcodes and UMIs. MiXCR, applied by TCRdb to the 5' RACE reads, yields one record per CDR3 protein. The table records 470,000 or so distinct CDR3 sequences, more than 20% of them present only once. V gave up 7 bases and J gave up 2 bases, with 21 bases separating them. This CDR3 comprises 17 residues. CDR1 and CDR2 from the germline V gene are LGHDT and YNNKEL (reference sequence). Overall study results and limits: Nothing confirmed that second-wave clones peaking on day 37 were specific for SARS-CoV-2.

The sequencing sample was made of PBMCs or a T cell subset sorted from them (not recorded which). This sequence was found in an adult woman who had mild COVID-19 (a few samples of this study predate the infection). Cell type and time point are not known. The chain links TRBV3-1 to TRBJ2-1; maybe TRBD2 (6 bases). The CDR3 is CASTHFHTGLTYNEQFF. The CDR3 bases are TGTGCCAGCACCCATTTTCACACGGGACTGACCTACAATGAGCAGTTCTTC.